The 19 T cell receptor beta chains listed next were all sequenced from one sample in a study of T cells in Graves' hyperthyroidism and ophthalmopathy. Using RNA transcripts as the source, TCR beta CDR3 regions were amplified. RT-PCR in the first round (using the HTBI primer set) targeted the TCR CDR3. TCRdb fed the multiplex PCR reads into MiXCR, producing one record per CDR3 protein. The profile shows roughly 170,000 distinct CDR3 sequences, approximately 17% of them singletons. Sample: blood. The receptors originated from a woman aged 45-59 years with Graves' hyperthyroidism.

The table lists this clonotype with many counts. The gene calls are TRBV6-5 and TRBJ2-7; a possible D gene is TRBD1 (6 bases). V was pared by 2 bases and J by 3 bases, with 8 bases between. CDR1 is MNHEY and CDR2 is SVGAGI in the germline V gene. This CDR3 region has 13 residues. CDR3 region: CASSYGQIYEQYF. The CDR3 nucleotides are TGTGCCAGCAGTTACGGACAGATCTACGAGCAGTACTTC.

Worth noting for this clonotype: An end of the junction does not agree with germline; a read error may underlie this. The V gene is TRBV7-2, the J gene TRBJ1-1, with D hard to call. The germline V gene has CDR1 SGHTA and CDR2 FQGNSA. There are 13 residues in the CDR3. The CDR3 coding sequence is TGTGCCAACAGCTTCGGCATGAACACTGAAGCTTTCTTT. This encodes CANSFGMNTEAFF.

V gene TRBV28 combines with J gene TRBJ1-2; D is possibly TRBD1 (5 bases). Looked up from germline, CDR1 is MDHEN and CDR2 is SYDVKM. The CDR3 is made up of 15 amino acids. V lost 5 bases to trimming and J lost 8 bases, with 21 bases between them. The CDR3 coding sequence is TGTGCCAGCAGTGTCTCCGCGACGGGACGACGGGGCTACACCTTC. It codes for CASSVSATGRRGYTF.

This chain joins TRBV14 and TRBJ2-7; TRBD2 might be the D (6 bases). Germline V gene data show CDR1 as SGHDN and CDR2 as FVKESK. The CDR3 extends over 16 amino acids. With 1 base removed from V and 0 bases from J, the gap between germline ends came to 13 bases. The CDR3 loop reads CASSQGLSGYSYEQYF. CDR3 sequence (DNA): TGTGCCAGCAGCCAAGGTCTAAGCGGGTACTCCTACGAGCAGTACTTC.

This clonotype showed up many times. The chain combines TRBV28 with TRBJ1-2; TRBD1 matches 7 bases. Germline CDR1 is MDHEN and CDR2 is SYDVKM. This CDR3 has 15 residues. V lost 7 bases to trimming and J lost 6 bases; unmatched junction nucleotides: 14. Here the CDR3 DNA reads TGTGCCAGCACCCCAAGTGGGAGGGGGCTAAATGGCTACACCTTC. This translates into CASTPSGRGLNGYTF.

This clonotype was picked up many times. This rearrangement joins TRBV6-1 to TRBJ1-1; tentative D call: TRBD1 (5 bases). The V gene lost 5 bases and the J gene lost 1 base, with 14 bases spanning the gap. The CDR3 is made up of 15 amino acids. The germline CDR1 and CDR2 sequences are MNHNS and SASEGT. The chain's CDR3 is CASSYGAPENTEAFF. DNA of the CDR3: TGTGCCAGCAGTTATGGGGCTCCTGAGAACACTGAAGCTTTCTTT.

This clonotype showed up many times. The rearrangement uses TRBV11-1 and TRBJ1-2, with TRBD1 matching 9 bases. CDR3 length equals 15 residues. Trimming cost V 0 bases and J 3 bases; bases outside gene matches: 2. Germline V gene lookup returns CDR1 SGHAT and CDR2 FQDESV (reference sequence). The DNA for the CDR3 is TGTGCCAGCAGCTTAGCGGGACAGGGAGACTATGGCTACACCTTC. It codes for CASSLAGQGDYGYTF.

The V gene is TRBV2, the J gene TRBJ2-2; 7 bases line up with TRBD1. J was trimmed by 5 bases and V by 6 bases; bases with no gene match: 9. The CDR3 sequence is 15 residues long. Germline V gene data show CDR1 as SNHLY and CDR2 as FYNNEI. The DNA of the CDR3 is TGTGCCAGCAGGGCAGACAGGGCGGGTACCGGGGAGCTGTTTTTT. Protein: CASRADRAGTGELFF.

This clonotype appeared many times. This chain connects TRBV15 to TRBJ2-3; no clear D gene. The CDR3 loop spans 16 amino acids. V was pared by 0 bases and J by 6 bases, with 16 bases between. The germline V gene has CDR1 LNHNV and CDR2 YYDKDF (reference sequence). CDR3 nucleotides: TGTGCCACCAGCAGAGATCTTCCAGGTCCCGAGGATACGCAGTATTTT. Its protein product is CATSRDLPGPEDTQYF.

In the case of this clonotype: The missing conserved phenylalanine or tryptophan at the end of this CDR3 makes a read error likely. The chain links TRBV28 to TRBJ1-1; 8 nucleotides line up with TRBD1. Germline V gene lookup returns CDR1 MDHEN and CDR2 SYDVKM. The CDR3 contains 16 residues. Unmatched junction bases numbered 14, after V lost 7 bases and J lost 4 bases. For the CDR3, the DNA is TGTGCCAGCAATAATCCCCAGGGGGCAGGAGGCACTGAAGCTTTCTTA. Its translation: CASNNPQGAGGTEAFL.

This rearrangement joins TRBV6-1 to TRBJ2-4; D ambiguous. This CDR3 has 14 residues. The V and J ends lost 8 bases and 2 bases respectively, with 13 bases between them. Per the germline V gene, CDR1 is MNHNS and CDR2 is SASEGT. CDR3: CASASSGTKNIQYF. The CDR3 DNA is TGTGCCAGCGCCTCTAGTGGTACCAAAAACATTCAGTACTTC.

Details on this clonotype: This could be a read error, since a much larger clone is one nucleotide away. This chain joins TRBV9 and TRBJ2-4; 7 bases map to TRBD1. From germline, CDR1 is SGDLS and CDR2 YYNGEE. J was trimmed by 4 bases and V by 6 bases; bases with no gene match: 7. CDR3 length equals 14 residues. In nucleotides, the CDR3 is TGTGCCAGCAACGCCGAGACAGGGAAAAACATTCAGTACTTC. As protein: CASNAETGKNIQYF.

This clonotype showed up many times. The chain has TRBV5-4 and TRBJ2-3; D unresolved. With 4 bases removed from V and 4 bases from J, the gap between germline ends came to 16 bases. Germline V CDR1 and CDR2: SGHNT, YYREEE (reference sequence). The length of the CDR3 is 15 residues. CDR3 sequence (DNA): TGTGCCAGCAGCAAGGCCTCATCAAAGTCAGATACGCAGTATTTT. Protein: CASSKASSKSDTQYF.

To note about this clonotype: This may arise from a read error, as a much more abundant clone is one base away. The chain combines TRBV6-2 or TRBV6-3 with TRBJ2-2, with D possibly being TRBD2 (6 bases). The CDR3 has 16 amino acids. CDR1 and CDR2 from the germline V gene are MNHEY and SVGEGT. The CDR3, as DNA: TGTGCCAGCAGCGTATATCAGGGTACGAACACCGGGGGGCTGTTTTTT. Encoded protein: CASSVYQGTNTGGLFF.

There are many counts of this clonotype. The V gene is TRBV13, the J gene TRBJ2-5; 8 bases match TRBD2. Losses at the gene ends were 6 bases for V and 3 bases for J; bases not matched to a gene: 3. Germline CDR1 reads PRHDT; CDR2 reads FYEKMQ (reference sequence). The CDR3 runs to 13 residues. The CDR3 loop is CASRAGLEETQYF. The CDR3 DNA reads TGTGCCAGCAGGGCGGGACTAGAAGAGACCCAGTACTTC.

The sample holds many counts of this clonotype. The chain recombines TRBV2 with TRBJ2-3; 7 bases map to TRBD2. The junction had 11 bases not matched to a gene; V was cut back by 6 bases and J by 2 bases. The length of the CDR3 is 16 residues. In germline, CDR1 is SNHLY, CDR2 FYNNEI. The CDR3 here is CASRVQGLVSTDTQYF. Here the CDR3 DNA reads TGTGCCAGCAGGGTTCAAGGACTAGTTTCCACAGATACGCAGTATTTT.

This clonotype was recorded at least ten times. The DNA of the CDR3 is TGCAGTGCACTACTTGGACTAGCGGGGAGCAATGAGCAGTTCTTC. Translated: CSALLGLAGSNEQFF. This chain uses TRBV20-1 with TRBJ2-1, with TRBD2 identical over 12 bases. V lost 6 bases to trimming and J lost 6 bases; unmatched junction nucleotides: 9. The V gene's germline CDR1 is DFQATT and CDR2 SNEGSKA (reference sequence). The CDR3 covers 15 residues.

The J gene is TRBJ2-7, the V gene TRBV28; weak D call: TRBD1 (5 bases). V shed 7 bases and J shed 0 bases, with 13 bases lying between them. There are 14 residues in the CDR3. Germline V gene sequence: CDR1 MDHEN, CDR2 SYDVKM. The CDR3 DNA reads TGTGCCAGCAACACGCAGGGTATCTCCTACGAGCAGTACTTC. Translation gives CASNTQGISYEQYF. Drawing the rest from reference TRBV28 and TRBJ2-7, the complete variable domain is DVKVTQSSRYLVKRTGEKVFLECVQDMDHENMFWYRQDPGLGLRLIYFSYDVKMKEKGDIPEGYSVSREKKERFSLILESASTNQTSMYLCASNTQGISYEQYFGPGTRLTVT.

This clonotype has a count of ten or more. V and J are TRBV28 and TRBJ1-5; no clear D. This CDR3 spans 14 amino acids. The V gene lost 4 bases and the J gene lost 6 bases, with 13 bases spanning the gap. Germline values: CDR1 MDHEN, CDR2 SYDVKM. The CDR3 is CASSYITATQPQHF. DNA of the CDR3: TGTGCCAGCAGTTATATAACAGCAACTCAGCCCCAGCATTTT.